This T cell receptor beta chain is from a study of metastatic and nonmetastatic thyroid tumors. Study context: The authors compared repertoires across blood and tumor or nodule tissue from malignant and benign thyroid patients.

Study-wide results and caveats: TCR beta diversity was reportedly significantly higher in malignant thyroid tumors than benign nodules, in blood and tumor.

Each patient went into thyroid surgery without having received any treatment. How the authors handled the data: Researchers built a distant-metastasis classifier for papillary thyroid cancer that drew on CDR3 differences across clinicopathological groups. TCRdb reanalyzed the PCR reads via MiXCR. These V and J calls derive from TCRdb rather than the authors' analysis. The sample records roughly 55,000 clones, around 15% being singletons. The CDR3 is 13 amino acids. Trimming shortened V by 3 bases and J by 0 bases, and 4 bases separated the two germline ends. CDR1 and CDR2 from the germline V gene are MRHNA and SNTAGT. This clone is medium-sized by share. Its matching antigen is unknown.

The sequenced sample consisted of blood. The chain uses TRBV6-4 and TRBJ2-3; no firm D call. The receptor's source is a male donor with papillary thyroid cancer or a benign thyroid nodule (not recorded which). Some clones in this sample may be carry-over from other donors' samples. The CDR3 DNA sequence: TGTGCCAGCAGTGAGCGGAGCACAGATACGCAGTATTTT. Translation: CASSERSTDTQYF.